Sequencing of this T cell receptor beta chain was carried out in a study of cytomegalovirus exposure and HLA in healthy donors. At the level of the study: Early release data held 75 million to 90 million unique TCRs from HLA-typed donors.

This clone was counted a few times. Its specificity is not known. Study-wide findings and caveats: For most subjects, TCR beta sequences were reported to predict HLA-A and HLA-B alleles with accuracy. When analyzed later, the rates of TCR association showed variation by HLA locus, with DRB1 the most and HLA-C the fewest.

The CDR3 is made up of 15 amino acids. The germline V gene encodes CDR1 MNHEY and CDR2 SVGAGI. V shed 2 bases and J shed 7 bases, with 12 bases lying between them. PCR was performed using 60 Vbeta and 13 Jbeta primers. Sequencing used immunoSEQ multiplex PCR; TCRdb keeps in-frame clones, though not all of them. The sample lists approximately 190,000 clones, 70% seen once, with less than 3% in the top ten. This sequence originates from a man aged 35 to 55 in good health and CMV-seropositive. V gene TRBV6-5 combines with J gene TRBJ1-6; D is possibly TRBD1 (6 bases). The sequencing input was PBMCs. The CDR3 spells CASSYRHRENSPLHF. In DNA form, the CDR3 reads TGTGCCAGCAGTTACAGGCACAGGGAAAATTCACCCCTCCACTTT.